This T cell receptor (beta chain) was identified during a study of control samples from healthy donors and cancer patients (TCRdb year 2020). The CDR3, cysteine through phenylalanine, is 15 amino acids long. Solely the CDR3 DNA is kept, with 45 bases framed from the first base. V and J are truncated by 5 bases and 4 bases respectively, leaving an intervening sequence of 17 bases. The germline V gene (reference sequence) provides CDR1 GTSNPN and CDR2 SVGIG. The receptor library was made with the immunoSEQ multiplex PCR assay. Entries here come from immuneACCESS through TCRdb and include only in-frame sequences with V and J called. Some clones fail to appear in such tables; in the studies checked, an unresolved V gene covers under half of the shortfall, and the cause of the remainder is unknown. The sample table contains roughly 130,000 clones; only one count was recorded for 70% to 90% of them. The ten biggest clones cover about 3.4% of the sample.

The sample holds one count of this clone. Its antigen is currently not known. No much larger clonotype is one base removed from it; base qualities were not supplied. The V and J segments used are TRBV30 and TRBJ1-4; a tentative D call is TRBD1 (5 bases match). This TCR came from a man aged 50-59 years in good health. The material sequenced was blood. The nucleotides are TGTGCCTGGGGGCCACCGGGACGGCTTAATGAAAAACTGTTTTTT. Protein translation: CAWGPPGRLNEKLFF.